These 28 T cell receptor beta chains came from one sample sequenced in a study of blood T cell repertoires in COVID-19 (dated by TCRdb to between 2020 and 2021). Receptors were amplified or captured by the immunoSEQ multiplex PCR assay. Imported from immuneACCESS, the table was reduced by TCRdb to in-frame sequences with V and J called. These copies leave out some clones; in studies compared against another copy, an unresolved V gene accounts for under half, and the cause of the remainder is not known. The sample table contains 46,000 or so clones; only one count was recorded for more than 75% of them. The top ten constitute 19% of the sample. Source material: peripheral blood. The receptors originated from a man aged 70-80 years with active COVID-19.

CDR3 region: CASSLLGLAGNNEQFF. For the CDR3, the DNA is TGTGCCAGCAGCTTACTGGGACTAGCGGGGAACAATGAGCAGTTCTTC. The V call is TRBV7-9, the J call TRBJ2-1; TRBD2 matches at 13 bases. The germline gives CDR1 SEHNR, CDR2 FQNEAQ (reference sequence). V shed 2 bases, J shed 5 bases, and the junction held 3 bases outside the gene matches. The CDR3 is 16 residues long.

The chain recombines TRBV5-4 with TRBJ1-1, with 7 nucleotides matching TRBD1. The germline V gene has CDR1 SGHNT and CDR2 YYREEE (reference sequence). V lost 4 bases and J lost 3; bases outside the gene matches: 9. CDR3 length: 15 residues. CDR3 bases: TGTGCCAGCAGCCCGCCTCACAGGGGTGACACTGAAGCTTTCTTT. Translated, it gives CASSPPHRGDTEAFF.

The chain combines TRBV28 with TRBJ1-1, with no clear D. Germline assignment: CDR1 MDHEN and CDR2 SYDVKM. V lost 3 bases and J 0 bases, leaving 14 bases between the germline ends. The CDR3 has 16 residues. In nucleotides, the CDR3 is TGTGCCAGCAGTTTCCATTCTCGGGGTGTGAACACTGAAGCTTTCTTT. This encodes CASSFHSRGVNTEAFF. Full variable domain (outside the CDR3, taken from reference TRBV28 and TRBJ1-1): DVKVTQSSRYLVKRTGEKVFLECVQDMDHENMFWYRQDPGLGLRLIYFSYDVKMKEKGDIPEGYSVSREKKERFSLILESASTNQTSMYLCASSFHSRGVNTEAFFGQGTRLTVV.

The chain has TRBV11-1 and TRBJ2-7, with TRBD2 as a possible D gene (6 bases). Trimming took 8 bases from V and 1 from J, leaving 15 bases between them. Germline CDR1 SGHAT, CDR2 FQDESV (reference sequence). The CDR3 consists of 14 residues. The CDR3 DNA is TGTGCCAGCGAGGACCCTGGGGGGTCCTACGAGCAGTACTTC. Translating gives CASEDPGGSYEQYF.

This chain uses TRBV24-1 with TRBJ2-2; 7 bases align to TRBD2. The CDR3 spans 17 residues. In germline, CDR1 is KGHDR, CDR2 SFDVKD. Trimming at V came to 4 bases and at J to 0 bases, leaving 7 bases not matched to a gene. The CDR3 DNA is TGTGCCACCAGTGAGCCCAATCGGGAGGCGAACACCGGGGAGCTGTTTTTT. Protein sequence: CATSEPNREANTGELFF.

This clone was seen more than once but under ten times. This rearrangement joins TRBV5-1 to TRBJ2-7; TRBD2 is a possible D gene (5 bases). The V end lost 1 base, the J end lost 5 bases, and 16 bases lay between the germline ends. CDR3 length: 15 residues. CDR1 and CDR2 (germline): SGHRS, YFSETQ. The CDR3 is CASSLSGNPGHEQYF. The CDR3 DNA is TGCGCCAGCAGCTTGTCGGGGAATCCAGGCCACGAGCAGTACTTC.

The chain links TRBV19 to TRBJ1-2, with D possibly TRBD1 on 6 matching bases. Deletions cut 3 bases from V and 2 bases from J, with 10 bases between. CDR1 is LNHDA, CDR2 SQIVND, per germline (reference sequence). The CDR3 runs to 14 residues. In DNA form, the CDR3 reads TGTGCCAGTAGTATTACGACAGGAAACTATGGCTACACCTTC. Protein product: CASSITTGNYGYTF.

A single count supports this clone. This rearrangement joins TRBV2 to TRBJ1-5; possible D gene TRBD1, 5 bases. The CDR3 is 16 amino acids. Germline V lookup: CDR1 SNHLY, CDR2 FYNNEI. The ends were cut back, 2 bases at V and 3 bases at J, with 14 bases in the middle. CDR3 residues: CASSESGGYDNQPQHF. The CDR3 region has the DNA TGTGCCAGCAGTGAATCGGGGGGATATGACAATCAGCCCCAGCATTTT.

The V call is TRBV5-8, the J call TRBJ1-2; D ambiguous. The CDR3 is 13 amino acids. V was clipped by 3 bases and J by 5 bases, with 11 bases between them. CDR1 is SGHTS, CDR2 YDEGEE, per germline. CDR3 DNA: TGTGCCAGCAGCTCATATCCCCAGTATGGCTACACCTTC. Translated: CASSSYPQYGYTF.

V and J are TRBV5-1 and TRBJ2-3, with unresolved D. Looked up from germline, CDR1 is SGHRS and CDR2 is YFSETQ. The V end was cut by 1 base, the J end by 0 bases, with 6 bases between. This CDR3 has 14 amino acids. The CDR3 loop is CASSLLSSTDTQYF. The DNA of the CDR3 is TGCGCCAGCAGCTTGTTGTCTAGCACAGATACGCAGTATTTT.

V is TRBV5-1 and J is TRBJ2-1, with D possibly TRBD1 on 6 matching bases. The CDR3 covers 15 residues. Germline assignment: CDR1 SGHRS and CDR2 YFSETQ. V was cut by 2 bases and J by 7 bases, with 16 bases left in between. CDR3 sequence reads: CASSLQGVSWNEQFF. DNA for the CDR3: TGCGCCAGCAGCTTACAGGGTGTCAGCTGGAATGAGCAGTTCTTC.

This clone was recorded once. V is TRBV30 and J is TRBJ2-7, with 7 bases lining up with TRBD1. V gave up 6 bases and J gave up 5 bases; unmatched junction bases: 4. CDR1 and CDR2 from the germline V gene are GTSNPN and SVGIG (reference sequence). The CDR3 length is 11 residues. The CDR3 loop reads CACATGDEQYF. The CDR3 nucleotides read TGTGCCTGCGCCACAGGGGACGAGCAGTACTTC.

The chain recombines TRBV24-1 with TRBJ2-5; TRBD1 matches 9 bases. After removal of 2 bases from V and 0 bases from J, the junction contained 9 bases not matched to a gene. Germline CDR1 reads KGHDR; CDR2 reads SFDVKD. The CDR3 sequence is 18 residues long. CDR3 protein: CATSDSLGTGMYQETQYF. The CDR3 DNA reads as TGTGCCACCAGTGATTCCCTCGGGACAGGGATGTACCAAGAGACCCAGTACTTC.

Here the CDR3 reads CASSLSGRGDEQFF. The CDR3 DNA sequence: TGTGCCAGCAGCCTTAGCGGGAGGGGGGATGAGCAGTTCTTC. V usage is TRBV7-3 and J usage is TRBJ2-1, with 11 bases aligning to TRBD2. Germline loops: CDR1 SGHTA, CDR2 FQGTGA. The CDR3 length is 14 residues. V shed 5 bases and J 8 bases; nucleotides not matched to a gene: 5.

The gene calls are TRBV2 and TRBJ1-4; 12 positions match TRBD1. This CDR3 comprises 17 residues. V gave up 6 bases and J gave up 8 bases; unmatched junction bases: 13. Per the germline V gene, CDR1 is SNHLY and CDR2 is FYNNEI. The DNA of the CDR3 is TGTGCCAGCAGCGATGGGACAGGGGGCGGGTCGCGGGAAAAACTGTTTTTT. Protein sequence: CASSDGTGGGSREKLFF.

V is TRBV5-8 and J is TRBJ1-1; 7 bases fit TRBD1. The length of the CDR3 is 13 residues. The V segment lost 2 bases and the J segment 9 bases; nucleotides outside the gene matches: 7. Germline V lookup: CDR1 SGHTS, CDR2 YDEGEE. For the CDR3, the DNA is TGTGCCAGCAGCTTATTAGTACAGGGGAAAGCTTTCTTT. It codes for CASSLLVQGKAFF.

The genes are TRBV18 and TRBJ1-3, with D tentatively TRBD1 (6 bases). V dropped 2 bases and J dropped 4 bases, with 15 bases sitting between them. Germline CDR1 KGHSH, CDR2 LQKENI. The length of the CDR3 is 16 residues. CDR3 in amino acids: CASSPIPGTIGNTIYF. The CDR3 DNA is TGTGCCAGCTCACCAATACCCGGGACAATCGGAAACACCATATATTTT.

The chain employs TRBV5-5 and TRBJ2-2; TRBD2 matches 10 bases. The V and J ends lost 3 bases and 6 bases, in that order; junction bases with no gene match: 5. Germline values: CDR1 SGHKS, CDR2 YYEKEE (reference sequence). CDR3 length equals 15 residues. The CDR3 DNA follows: TGTGCCAGCAGCTCTAGCGGGAGTTGGGCCGGGGAGCTGTTTTTT. It codes for CASSSSGSWAGELFF.

The chain uses TRBV30 and TRBJ2-5; 8 bases are a match to TRBD2. This CDR3 is 13 amino acids long. Germline V gene sequence: CDR1 GTSNPN, CDR2 SVGIG (reference sequence). Trimming removed 6 bases from V and 4 bases from J; junction bases left unmatched: 7. The CDR3 loop is CACPGLALETQYF. DNA for the CDR3: TGTGCCTGCCCTGGACTAGCCCTAGAGACCCAGTACTTC.

This chain connects TRBV7-8 to TRBJ1-3; 10 bases are a match to TRBD1. This CDR3 is 19 amino acids long. Germline V gene lookup returns CDR1 SGHVS and CDR2 FQNEAQ. V shed 6 bases, J shed 2 bases, and the junction held 16 bases outside the gene matches. CDR3 sequence: CASSPFRRGQGIAGNTIYF. The CDR3 DNA reads TGTGCCAGCAGTCCCTTCAGGCGGGGACAGGGGATCGCTGGAAACACCATATATTTT.

In this sample, this clone turned up once. This rearrangement joins TRBV28 to TRBJ1-1, with a tentative D call TRBD1 (6 bases). Trimming stripped 6 bases from V and 10 bases from J, with 12 bases between. The length of the CDR3 is 11 residues. Germline-derived CDR1 and CDR2 are MDHEN and SYDVKM. The CDR3 protein is CASRGGGIAFF. The CDR3 DNA is TGTGCCAGCAGAGGGGGTGGGATAGCTTTCTTT.

The CDR3 DNA follows: TGTGCCAGCAGTGAAAAGAGGAGGTCCAGCTACGAGCAGTACTTC. It encodes CASSEKRRSSYEQYF. The rearrangement uses TRBV6-1 and TRBJ2-7; tentative D call: TRBD2 (5 bases). Germline V lookup: CDR1 MNHNS, CDR2 SASEGT. Trimming took off 2 bases at V and 3 bases at J, with 14 bases between the two ends. The CDR3 spans 15 residues.

The chain recombines TRBV7-2 with TRBJ2-7; 7 positions match TRBD2. The J segment lost 3 bases and the V segment lost 2 bases, leaving 4 bases of the junction unmatched. Germline V gene sequence: CDR1 SGHTA, CDR2 FQGNSA. The CDR3 runs to 14 residues. The CDR3, as DNA: TGTGCCAGCAGCTTACAGCCTAGCGGCTACGAGCAGTACTTC. Translating gives CASSLQPSGYEQYF.

The genes are TRBV3-1 (or the pseudogene TRBV3-2) and TRBJ2-5, with 8 bases matching TRBD1. This CDR3 is built from 19 residues. CDR1 and CDR2 from the germline V gene are LGHDT and YNNKEL (reference sequence). J gave up 5 bases and V 0 bases, and 17 bases lay outside the gene matches. The CDR3 DNA sequence: TGTGCCAGCAGCCAAGAAAGGGTCTTAGGACAGGGAGGTTTGGAGACCCAGTACTTC. The encoded protein is CASSQERVLGQGGLETQYF.

V usage is TRBV18 and J usage is TRBJ1-6; the match to TRBD1 covers 9 bases. The CDR3 has 16 amino acids. Germline loops: CDR1 KGHSH, CDR2 LQKENI. J gave up 5 bases and V 5 bases, and 7 bases lay outside the gene matches. CDR3 coding DNA: TGTGCCAGCTCATCAAACGGACAGGGGAATAATTCACCCCTCCACTTT. It translates to CASSSNGQGNNSPLHF. The whole variable domain, filled in from reference TRBV18 and TRBJ1-6, reads NAGVMQNPRHLVRRRGQEARLRCSPMKGHSHVYWYRQLPEEGLKFMVYLQKENIIDESGMPKERFSAEFPKEGPSILRIQQVVRGDSAAYFCASSSNGQGNNSPLHFGNGTRLTVT.

This clone was observed a single time. The V gene is TRBV24-1, the J gene TRBJ2-2, with TRBD2 identical over 8 bases. The CDR3 runs to 16 residues. Trimming removed 3 bases from V and 1 base from J; junction bases left unmatched: 3. Germline V CDR1 and CDR2: KGHDR, SFDVKD. CDR3: CATSDMGLGNTGELFF. Written as DNA, the CDR3 is TGTGCCACCAGTGATATGGGACTAGGGAACACCGGGGAGCTGTTTTTT.

The CDR3 DNA follows: TGTGCCAGTAGTATGACAGGTGGCGAGAGTGAAAAACTGTTTTTT. It translates to CASSMTGGESEKLFF. The rearrangement joins TRBV19 to TRBJ1-4; tentative D call: TRBD1 (6 bases). CDR3 length equals 15 residues. V shed 3 bases and J shed 7 bases, with 15 bases lying between them. CDR1 is LNHDA and CDR2 is SQIVND in the germline V gene (reference sequence).

The V call is TRBV18, the J call TRBJ1-4; 7 positions match TRBD1. This CDR3 has 15 residues. Germline values: CDR1 KGHSH, CDR2 LQKENI. V dropped 3 bases and J dropped 7; count of bases not matched to a gene: 8. DNA of the CDR3: TGTGCCAGCTCACCTGAGGGGGCGCTTAGTGAAAAACTGTTTTTT. This gives the protein CASSPEGALSEKLFF.